Listed here are 17 T cell receptor beta chains from one sample, sequenced in a study of CD8 T cells in Susac syndrome. The authors reverse transcribed 0.5 to 1 ug RNA with random hexamers. Each CDR3 protein gets one entry after TCRdb re-called the immunoSEQ multiplex PCR reads with MiXCR. The sample yields 100,000 to 150,000 distinct CDR3 sequences, just over 90% seen once. Source material: CD8+ T cells from PBMCs. The receptors originated from a human donor with multiple sclerosis.

The chain joins TRBV10-3 to TRBJ1-2; no reliable D call. Trimming cost V 4 bases and J 13 bases, with 16 bases left between them. This CDR3 is built from 12 residues. Looked up from germline, CDR1 is ENHRY and CDR2 is SYGVKD. This CDR3 is CAISVGPLDSTF. DNA for the CDR3: TGTGCCATCAGTGTCGGACCACTGGATTCCACCTTC.

This chain links TRBV7-9 with TRBJ1-2; 9 bases line up with TRBD1. Germline CDR1 reads SEHNR; CDR2 reads FQNEAQ (reference sequence). The CDR3 has 14 amino acids. The junction had 5 bases not matched to a gene; V was cut back by 1 base and J by 8 bases. CDR3 DNA: TGTGCCAGCAGCTTAGTGGGACAGGGCCTCGGCTACACCTTC. This gives the protein CASSLVGQGLGYTF.

The chain joins TRBV9 to TRBJ2-2, with TRBD1 matching over 10 bases. The CDR3 has 15 residues. CDR1 SGDLS and CDR2 YYNGEE come from the germline V gene. The ends lost 3 bases at V and 5 bases at J; junction bases unmatched: 4. DNA for the CDR3: TGTGCCAGCAGCGAACGGACAGGGGGGACCGGGGAGCTGTTTTTT. Translation gives CASSERTGGTGELFF.

This chain joins TRBV4-1 and TRBJ2-7; 7 nucleotides align to TRBD2. After removal of 3 bases from V and 5 bases from J, the junction contained 16 bases not matched to a gene. Per the germline V gene, CDR1 is MGHRA and CDR2 is YSYEKL. The CDR3 covers 17 residues. The CDR3 sequence is CASSQLDPQGGPNEQYF. CDR3 coding DNA: TGCGCCAGCAGCCAGCTTGACCCCCAGGGAGGGCCCAACGAGCAGTACTTC.

This clonotype was detected only a few times. The chain couples TRBV27 to TRBJ2-7, with D uncertain. The CDR3 runs to 15 residues. Germline CDR1 MNHEY, CDR2 SMNVEV (reference sequence). V was shortened by 0 bases and J by 6 bases, with 15 bases between the two germline ends. CDR3 in DNA: TGTGCCAGCAGTTTATCAATCGGCCTCGAAGCCGAGCAGTACTTC. This sequence encodes CASSLSIGLEAEQYF.

The chain combines TRBV18 with TRBJ2-5; no clear D. The CDR3 is 15 residues long. Germline assignment: CDR1 KGHSH and CDR2 LQKENI. The ends were cut back, 3 bases at V and 5 bases at J, with 16 bases in the middle. The CDR3 sequence: CASSPPGFDGETQYF. CDR3 bases: TGTGCCAGCTCACCCCCGGGCTTCGACGGGGAGACCCAGTACTTC.

The chain carries TRBV5-5 and TRBJ1-5, with D hard to call. V dropped 0 bases and J dropped 4 bases, with 5 bases sitting between them. Germline lookup yields CDR1 SGHKS and CDR2 YYEKEE (reference sequence). The CDR3 consists of 13 residues. The CDR3 nucleotides are TGTGCCAGCAGCTTGGGGTGGAATCAGCCCCAGCATTTT. It translates to CASSLGWNQPQHF.

J is TRBJ1-2 and V is TRBV5-1; D remains unclear. Looked up from germline, CDR1 is SGHRS and CDR2 is YFSETQ. V was cut by 4 bases and J by 2 bases, with 18 bases left in between. The length of the CDR3 is 16 residues. CDR3 in amino acids: CASSLTSGPVNYGYTF. The CDR3 DNA reads TGCGCCAGCAGCCTAACCTCCGGGCCGGTAAACTATGGCTACACCTTC. Combining the CDR3 with reference TRBV5-1 and TRBJ1-2 gives the whole variable domain KAGVTQTPRYLIKTRGQQVTLSCSPISGHRSVSWYQQTPGQGLQFLFEYFSETQRNKGNFPGRFSGRQFSNSRSEMNVSTLELGDSALYLCASSLTSGPVNYGYTFGSGTRLTVV.

The rearrangement uses TRBV27 and TRBJ1-6; D remains unclear. V was shortened by 5 bases and J by 8 bases, with 13 bases between the two germline ends. CDR1 MNHEY and CDR2 SMNVEV come from the germline V gene (reference sequence). The CDR3 spans 14 residues. As DNA, the CDR3 is TGTGCCAGCAGTAACCAGGCGGGGTATTCACCCCTCCACTTT. This sequence encodes CASSNQAGYSPLHF.

This clonotype appeared a single time. The chain joins TRBV7-9 to TRBJ2-5, with 10 positions matching TRBD2. V shed 4 bases and J 5 bases; nucleotides not matched to a gene: 4. The germline gives CDR1 SEHNR, CDR2 FQNEAQ (reference sequence). The CDR3 runs to 14 residues. The CDR3 coding sequence is TGTGCCAGCAGCTCTAGCGGGAGCGTTGAGACCCAGTACTTC. Its protein product is CASSSSGSVETQYF.

This sequence joins TRBV27 and TRBJ1-2; 9 positions agree with TRBD1. The germline V gene encodes CDR1 MNHEY and CDR2 SMNVEV (reference sequence). This CDR3 has 14 amino acids. With 5 bases clipped from V and 3 bases from J, the junction kept 4 bases outside the gene matches. The CDR3 DNA sequence: TGTGCCAGCAGTCCCGACAGGGGGGACTATGGCTACACCTTC. This translates into CASSPDRGDYGYTF.

This chain links TRBV27 with TRBJ2-5; perhaps TRBD1 as D (6 bases). This CDR3 region has 12 residues. Trimming cost V 5 bases and J 7 bases, with 11 bases left between them. The germline CDR1 and CDR2 sequences are MNHEY and SMNVEV (reference sequence). CDR3 loop: CASSTGLGTQYF. The CDR3 DNA reads as TGTGCCAGCAGTACAGGGCTGGGGACCCAGTACTTC.

V is TRBV19 and J is TRBJ1-2; D is ambiguous. Germline V gene data show CDR1 as LNHDA and CDR2 as SQIVND (reference sequence). The CDR3 is made up of 12 amino acids. Trimming took 5 bases from V and 4 from J, leaving 8 bases between them. Here the CDR3 DNA reads TGTGCCAGTAGTCCGGGAACCTATGGCTACACCTTC. Its protein is CASSPGTYGYTF.

The chain is built from TRBV27 and TRBJ2-3; D is unresolved. Germline CDR1 MNHEY, CDR2 SMNVEV (reference sequence). The CDR3 totals 11 residues. V shed 6 bases and J shed 6 bases, with 7 bases lying between them. CDR3 DNA: TGTGCCAGCAGGATAGGGGATACGCAGTATTTT. This codes for CASRIGDTQYF.

V usage is TRBV6-4 and J usage is TRBJ1-2; no firm D call. Trimming took off 4 bases at V and 3 bases at J, with 12 bases between the two ends. The length of the CDR3 is 14 residues. Germline V CDR1 and CDR2: MRHNA, SNTAGT. CDR3 sequence: CASSAKVSDYGYTF. In DNA form, the CDR3 reads TGTGCCAGCAGTGCTAAGGTGTCGGACTATGGCTACACCTTC.

CDR3 nucleotide sequence: TGCAGCGTCATGCCATCTGGGGCCAACGTCCTGACTTTC. Amino acid sequence: CSVMPSGANVLTF. This chain uses TRBV29-1 with TRBJ2-6; D is uncertain. Trimming pared 6 bases from V and 1 base from J, leaving 7 bases between. The CDR3 runs 13 residues. Germline-derived CDR1 and CDR2 are SQVTM and ANQGSEA.

The V gene is TRBV4-1, the J gene TRBJ2-1; 7 nucleotides match TRBD2. Germline V gives CDR1 MGHRA, CDR2 YSYEKL. CDR3 length equals 14 residues. Trimming cost V 1 base and J 9 bases; bases outside gene matches: 6. CDR3 coding DNA: TGCGCCAGCAGCCAAGTGGGTCGGGGGGTTGAGCAGTTCTTC. Translated: CASSQVGRGVEQFF.